This is a list of T cell receptor beta chains from one sample in a study of cytomegalovirus exposure and HLA in healthy donors. Profiling relied on immunoSEQ multiplex PCR, and the TCRdb table lists in-frame clones only, not all of them. The sample yields over 150,000 clones, approximately 71% seen once. The material sequenced was PBMCs. The source of these receptors is a woman under 30 in good health and CMV-seropositive. Each CDR3 is given with its conserved first and last residue. A D gene is named only where the DNA matches it firmly. Where a row states a size, it is once, few, many or the class of an expanded clone; other rows omit it.

-	TRBV4-2	-	TRBJ2-7	TGTGCCAGCAGCGGGGACTTTTCCGAGCAGTACTTC	CASSGDFSEQYF
few	TRBV4-3	-	TRBJ1-1	TGCGCCAGCAGCCAAATGCTGGACTACACTGAAGCTTTCTTT	CASSQMLDYTEAFF
-	TRBV28	-	TRBJ1-1	TGTGTCAGCAGTTTAAACGGAGTGAACACTGAAGCTTTCTTT	CVSSLNGVNTEAFF
-	TRBV5-4	TRBD1	TRBJ2-7	TGTGCCAGCAGTCGGGACAGCCTCTACGAGCAGTACTTC	CASSRDSLYEQYF
-	TRBV11-1	TRBD1	TRBJ1-1	TGTGCCAGCAGCTTACGACAGGGGGTCCTCGCTTTCTTT	CASSLRQGVLAFF
-	TRBV5-1	-	TRBJ1-2	TGCGCCAGCAGCTTGGTTTCAGGAGGAGGCTACACCTTC	CASSLVSGGGYTF
-	TRBV27	-	TRBJ1-2	TGTGCCAGCAGTTTAGGAGGGGCTTGGAACTATGGCTACACCTTC	CASSLGGAWNYGYTF
-	TRBV30	-	TRBJ2-7	TGTGCCTGGAGTGTACGAGGCGAGCAGTACTTC	CAWSVRGEQYF
-	TRBV7-5	-	TRBJ1-6	TGTGCCAGAAGCCTCCGGGACAGGTCCAATTCACCCCTCCACTTT	CARSLRDRSNSPLHF
-	TRBV11-2	TRBD2	TRBJ2-7	TGTGCCAGCAGCTCCCCCCTGGGGGGGTTGTTCGAGCAGTACTTC	CASSSPLGGLFEQYF
few	TRBV5-4	-	TRBJ1-4	TGTGCCAGCAGCTTGCAGGCGGGGCGTGATGAAAAACTGTTTTTT	CASSLQAGRDEKLFF
-	TRBV18	TRBD2	TRBJ2-2	TGTGCCAGCTCACCCCTGATGGCGGGAGTTCTGGACACCGGGGAGCTGTTTTTT	CASSPLMAGVLDTGELFF
-	TRBV4-3	TRBD1	TRBJ2-7	TGCGCCAGCAGCCAGACCAGCACAGGGGGCGACGAGCAGTACTTC	CASSQTSTGGDEQYF
-	TRBV6-5	TRBD2	TRBJ2-1	TGTGCCAGCAGTTACTCGATTGGCGGGAGGGCCGCTGAGCAGTTCTTC	CASSYSIGGRAAEQFF
-	TRBV13	TRBD1	TRBJ1-6	TGTGCCAGCAGCTTAGGCGACAGGGGGAGTTCACCCCTCCACTTT	CASSLGDRGSSPLHF
few	TRBV18	-	TRBJ2-7	TGTGCCAGCTCACGAACTAGCTTATACGAGCAGTACTTC	CASSRTSLYEQYF
-	TRBV14	TRBD2	TRBJ2-1	TGTGCCAGCAGCCAAGACAAGCGGGGGTCCTACAATGAGCAGTTCTTC	CASSQDKRGSYNEQFF
-	TRBV5-1	-	TRBJ2-3	TGCGCCAGCAGCTTTCTTGCAGATACGCAGTATTTT	CASSFLADTQYF
-	TRBV5-4	-	TRBJ2-3	TGTGCCAGCAGCTTGGCTGGCAGGGCGACCACAGATACGCAGTATTTT	CASSLAGRATTDTQYF
-	TRBV7-9	TRBD2	TRBJ2-1	TGTGCCAGCAGCTTCATAGCGGGGGGGGTTGAGCAGTTCTTC	CASSFIAGGVEQFF
-	TRBV2	TRBD1	TRBJ2-5	TGTGCCAGCAGCCTTGGGACAGCACAAGAGACCCAGTACTTC	CASSLGTAQETQYF
-	TRBV7-9	TRBD1	TRBJ1-1	TGTGCCAGCAGCTCTCGAAAACAGGGGAGCATGAACACTGAAGCTTTCTTT	CASSSRKQGSMNTEAFF
-	TRBV5-1	TRBD2	TRBJ2-1	TGCGCCAGCAGCTGGACTAGCGGGGAATACAATGAGCAGTTCTTC	CASSWTSGEYNEQFF
few	TRBV19	-	TRBJ2-7	TGTGCCAGTAGTATATCCCCGTCCTACGAGCAGTACTTC	CASSISPSYEQYF
few	TRBV21-1	-	TRBJ2-7	TGTGCCAGCAGCAAGGGGACAGGGTTGTCCGAGCAGTACTTC	CASSKGTGLSEQYF
-	TRBV5-4	TRBD1	TRBJ2-7	TGTGCCAGTACCGGGACAGGGGGCTACGAGCAGTACTTC	CASTGTGGYEQYF
once	TRBV5-6	TRBD2	TRBJ2-3	TGTGCCAGCAGCATGCGGGGGACTAGTTACACAGATACGCAGTATTTT	CASSMRGTSYTDTQYF
few	TRBV6-1	TRBD2	TRBJ2-7	TGTGCCAGCAGTGAGTTAGCGGGAGGGACCTACGAGCAGTACTTC	CASSELAGGTYEQYF
-	TRBV7-8	TRBD1	TRBJ2-7	TGTGCCAGCTACTCGGGCACCGGGACAGGGGGCTACTACGAGCAGTACTTC	CASYSGTGTGGYYEQYF
once	TRBV7-9	TRBD1	TRBJ1-5	TGTGCCAGCAGCTTAGGACAGGGAGCTCAGCCCCAGCATTTT	CASSLGQGAQPQHF
-	TRBV30	TRBD1	TRBJ1-2	TGTGCCTGGACACTTCAGGGGGGCGGCTACACCTTC	CAWTLQGGGYTF
-	TRBV19	-	TRBJ1-5	TGTGCCAGTAGTAGCGGACAGTTAGATCAGCCCCAGCATTTT	CASSSGQLDQPQHF
-	TRBV5-6	-	TRBJ1-1	TGTGCCAGCAAGACAGGCCGAATGAACACTGAAGCTTTCTTT	CASKTGRMNTEAFF
-	TRBV28	-	TRBJ1-2	TGTGCCAGCAGACAGCTGAACTATGGCTACACCTTC	CASRQLNYGYTF
-	TRBV6-5	TRBD2	TRBJ2-7	TGTGCCAGCAGTTACGAGCGGACTAGCGGCACCTACGAGCAGTACTTC	CASSYERTSGTYEQYF
-	TRBV29-1	TRBD1	TRBJ2-7	TGCAGCGGGGCCGCCGTATGGACAGGGGTGACGTACGAGCAGTACTTC	CSGAAVWTGVTYEQYF